A selection of T cell receptor beta chains follows, all from one sample in a study of T cell responses to AZD1222 COVID-19 vaccine. TCRdb's table, derived via immunoSEQ multiplex PCR, lists solely in-frame clones and lacks some. Among 150,000 to 200,000 clones, roughly 92% were seen once, and the ten largest hold about 2.5%. The specimen comprised peripheral blood, sampled on day 0 of AZD1222 vaccination. The receptors shown here come from an adult in good health. Each CDR3 is given with its conserved first and last residue. The D gene is left open where the match is weak. Clone size is stated in some rows and not others, as once, few, many or a class when expanded.

abundance	v_gene	d_gene	j_gene	CDR3aa	CDR3nt
.	TRBV30	.	TRBJ1-1	CAWSSQATEAFF	TGTGCCTGGTCTTCCCAAGCAACTGAAGCTTTCTTT
.	TRBV7-9	TRBD2	TRBJ2-1	CASSGRLAGWREQFF	TGTGCCAGCAGCGGGAGACTAGCGGGATGGCGGGAGCAGTTCTTC
.	TRBV14	TRBD1	TRBJ2-7	CASSQGQGASYEQYF	TGTGCCAGCAGCCAAGGACAGGGGGCCTCCTACGAGCAGTACTTC
.	TRBV14	.	TRBJ2-7	CASSQVFEAQYF	TGTGCCAGCAGCCAAGTTTTTGAGGCGCAGTACTTC
.	TRBV12-5	.	TRBJ2-1	CASGLSGNGEQFF	TGTGCTAGTGGTTTGTCGGGAAACGGGGAGCAGTTCTTC
.	TRBV29-1	TRBD2	TRBJ2-5	CSVPNPTSGQETQYF	TGCAGCGTTCCAAACCCGACTAGCGGCCAAGAGACCCAGTACTTC
.	TRBV29-1	.	TRBJ2-7	CSVVAGMSSYEQYF	TGCAGCGTTGTGGCCGGGATGTCCTCCTACGAGCAGTACTTC
once	TRBV15	.	TRBJ1-5	CATSRTLLNQPQHF	TGTGCCACCAGCAGAACCCTACTTAATCAGCCCCAGCATTTT
.	TRBV13	.	TRBJ2-7	CASSPKHGATEQYF	TGTGCCAGCAGCCCGAAACATGGGGCGACGGAGCAGTACTTC
once	TRBV11-2	.	TRBJ1-2	CASSSPGEGNYGYTF	TGTGCCAGCAGCTCCCCCGGGGAGGGAAACTATGGCTACACCTTC
.	TRBV2	.	TRBJ1-3	CASGLLSGNTIYF	TGTGCCAGCGGCTTACTCTCTGGAAACACCATATATTTT
.	TRBV27	.	TRBJ1-2	CASSFYPVEGYTF	TGTGCCAGCAGTTTCTACCCTGTGGAAGGCTACACCTTC
.	TRBV2	.	TRBJ1-5	CASTNQGPQHF	TGTGCCAGCACCAATCAGGGTCCCCAGCATTTT
.	TRBV2	.	TRBJ1-3	CASSGGGQRNTIYF	TGTGCCAGCAGTGGCGGGGGTCAACGGAACACCATATATTTT
.	TRBV6-5	TRBD1	TRBJ2-7	CASSYSGTGPLEQYF	TGTGCCAGCAGTTACTCTGGGACAGGGCCTCTTGAGCAGTACTTC
.	TRBV6-5	.	TRBJ2-7	CASYPGYGTFYEQYF	TGTGCCTCCTATCCCGGGTATGGGACTTTTTACGAGCAGTACTTC
.	TRBV5-6	.	TRBJ1-2	CASSLGGVLYGYTF	TGTGCCAGCAGCTTGGGAGGGGTCCTCTATGGCTACACCTTC
few	TRBV12-5	TRBD1	TRBJ1-2	CASGQGQGEGYTF	TGTGCTAGTGGCCAAGGACAGGGGGAAGGCTACACCTTC
.	TRBV18	.	TRBJ2-1	CASSPSEGPSYNEQFF	TGTGCCAGCTCACCCTCGGAGGGGCCTTCCTACAATGAGCAGTTCTTC
.	TRBV9	.	TRBJ1-1	CASSGGVEAFF	TGTGCCAGCAGCGGAGGCGTTGAAGCTTTCTTT
.	TRBV6-5	.	TRBJ2-1	CASSLLGLEGDNEQFF	TGTGCCAGCAGTTTGCTAGGGTTGGAAGGGGACAATGAGCAGTTCTTC
once	TRBV29-1	.	TRBJ2-2	CSVAGQLNTGELFF	TGCAGCGTCGCGGGACAGCTGAACACCGGGGAGCTGTTTTTT
once	TRBV9	TRBD1	TRBJ2-2	CASSERQGAGVGELFF	TGTGCCAGCAGCGAAAGACAGGGGGCTGGGGTCGGGGAGCTGTTTTTT
.	TRBV19	.	TRBJ1-5	CASSIPDRTNQPQHF	TGTGCCAGTAGTATCCCCGACAGAACCAATCAGCCCCAGCATTTT
few	TRBV20-1	.	TRBJ2-1	CSPKYNEQFF	TGCAGTCCGAAATACAATGAGCAGTTCTTC
.	TRBV10-3	.	TRBJ1-5	CAISEGSGGQPQHF	TGTGCCATCAGTGAGGGTTCAGGAGGGCAGCCCCAGCATTTT
once	TRBV10-2	.	TRBJ1-2	CASCDFSNGYTF	TGCGCCAGTTGCGATTTCTCTAATGGCTACACCTTC
.	TRBV19	TRBD1	TRBJ1-5	CASSPRDSSNQPQHF	TGTGCCAGTAGTCCCCGGGACAGTAGCAATCAGCCCCAGCATTTT
.	TRBV6-4	TRBD2	TRBJ2-3	CASSPPPQRDTGTDTQYF	TGTGCCAGCAGTCCCCCCCCTCAGCGGGATACGGGCACAGATACGCAGTATTTT
.	TRBV5-5	.	TRBJ2-5	CASSPRQGRGETQYF	TGTGCCAGCAGCCCCCGGCAGGGGAGGGGAGAGACCCAGTACTTC
.	TRBV14	TRBD2	TRBJ2-1	CASSQVGGRFYNEQFF	TGTGCCAGCAGCCAAGTGGGCGGGAGATTCTACAATGAGCAGTTCTTC
.	TRBV5-1	.	TRBJ2-5	CASSSLAVQGETQYF	TGCGCCAGCAGCTCGTTGGCAGTTCAAGGAGAGACCCAGTACTTC
.	TRBV6-1	TRBD1	TRBJ1-2	CASSEWDRSLNYGYTF	TGTGCCAGCAGTGAATGGGACAGGAGTCTGAACTATGGCTACACCTTC
.	TRBV5-1	TRBD2	TRBJ2-3	CASSRLAGGADTQYF	TGCGCCAGCAGTAGACTAGCGGGAGGGGCAGATACGCAGTATTTT
.	TRBV10-1	TRBD2	TRBJ2-3	CASKPSGSTDTQYF	TGCGCCAGTAAACCTAGCGGGAGCACAGATACGCAGTATTTT
.	TRBV19	TRBD2	TRBJ2-1	CATRPGTTYNEQFF	TGTGCCACACGGCCCGGGACTACATACAATGAGCAGTTCTTC
.	TRBV29-1	.	TRBJ1-5	CSVGRGAGQPQHF	TGCAGCGTAGGGAGGGGGGCTGGTCAGCCCCAGCATTTT
.	TRBV3-1/TRBV3-2	TRBD2	TRBJ2-1	CASSQGASGFYNEQFF	TGTGCCAGCAGCCAAGGTGCTAGCGGGTTCTACAATGAGCAGTTCTTC
once	TRBV3-1/TRBV3-2	.	TRBJ1-3	CASSPPGRVSGNTIYF	TGTGCCAGCAGCCCCCCCGGCAGGGTATCTGGAAACACCATATATTTT
.	TRBV12-3/TRBV12-4	.	TRBJ1-6	CASSPTVGGPLHF	TGTGCCAGCAGCCCGACGGTTGGGGGACCCCTCCACTTT
.	TRBV19	.	TRBJ1-4	CASIGSEEKLFF	TGTGCCAGTATAGGATCCGAGGAAAAACTGTTTTTT
few	TRBV7-9	.	TRBJ2-7	CASSPFAGEQYF	TGTGCCAGCAGCCCGTTCGCCGGGGAGCAGTACTTC
.	TRBV4-2	TRBD2	TRBJ2-3	CASSRESRTSGNTDTQYF	TGTGCCAGCAGCCGGGAAAGCCGGACTAGCGGGAACACAGATACGCAGTATTTT
.	TRBV7-9	TRBD1	TRBJ1-1	CASSFGRTGDWMNTEAFF	TGTGCCAGCAGCTTTGGGAGGACAGGAGATTGGATGAACACTGAAGCTTTCTTT
once	TRBV9	.	TRBJ1-2	CASNPGTGFYGYTF	TGTGCCAGCAACCCGGGAACGGGCTTCTATGGCTACACCTTC
.	TRBV12-3/TRBV12-4	.	TRBJ2-3	CASRDSYTQYF	TGTGCCAGCAGGGACTCTTATACGCAGTATTTT
once	TRBV11-2	.	TRBJ2-7	CASSLVPTGYERYF	TGTGCCAGCAGCTTAGTACCGACAGGCTACGAGCGGTACTTC
once	TRBV10-3	.	TRBJ1-1	CAISESENTEAFF	TGTGCCATCAGTGAGTCGGAAAACACTGAAGCTTTCTTT
.	TRBV10-3	.	TRBJ1-2	CAISESDTSNYGYTF	TGTGCCATCAGTGAGTCCGACACCTCTAACTATGGCTACACCTTC
.	TRBV19	TRBD1	TRBJ1-1	CAIQDRGSEAFF	TGTGCCATTCAAGACAGGGGCTCTGAAGCTTTCTTT
.	TRBV30	.	TRBJ1-2	CAWSKNREGGYTF	TGTGCCTGGAGTAAGAATAGGGAGGGCGGCTACACCTTC
.	TRBV5-1	.	TRBJ1-2	CASSTTDNYGYTF	TGCGCCAGCAGCACGACAGACAACTATGGCTACACCTTC